The 5 T cell receptor beta chains presented below share a single source sample, sequenced in a study of shared clonotypes between healthy human individuals. The naive CD8 population came from CD45RO-negative cells selected for CCR7, without terminally differentiated effector memory CD45RA+ cells. Assay: immunoSEQ multiplex PCR; the TCRdb copy retains only in-frame clones and omits some. In the table there are around 600,000 clones, 95% to 98% of which are singletons. The sequencing sample was made of naive CD8+ T cells sorted from blood. The receptors shown here come from a man aged 25-45 years in good health.

Written as DNA, the CDR3 is TGTGCCAGCAGCTTAGATCGGTATGGGTACTACGAGCAGTACTTC. Its protein is CASSLDRYGYYEQYF. This chain joins TRBV11-2 and TRBJ2-7; D is unclear. Germline CDR1 is SGHAT and CDR2 is FQNNGV. Trimming left V 0 bases short and J 3 bases short, with 12 bases between. The length of the CDR3 is 15 residues.

This chain uses TRBV29-1 with TRBJ1-2; unclear D gene. Germline CDR1 and CDR2: SQVTM and ANQGSEA. CDR3 length equals 10 residues. V lost 4 bases and J lost 7, with 7 bases in between. The CDR3 coding sequence is TGCAGCGTTGTTGCCGCTGGCTACACCTTC. Translation: CSVVAAGYTF.

CDR3 sequence: CASSLNRGRTGELFF. CDR3 in DNA: TGTGCCAGCAGCTTAAACAGGGGGCGGACCGGGGAGCTGTTTTTT. The chain is built from TRBV11-2 and TRBJ2-2, with 9 bases matching TRBD1. CDR1 and CDR2 (germline): SGHAT, FQNNGV. V shed 2 bases, J shed 5 bases, and the junction held 3 bases outside the gene matches. This CDR3 has 15 residues.

The chain has TRBV7-3 and TRBJ2-1; D is tentatively TRBD1 or TRBD2 (6 bases each). CDR1 is SGHTA, CDR2 FQGTGA, per germline. The germline V and J ends were trimmed by 3 bases and 4 bases, with 16 bases remaining between them. This CDR3 is 16 amino acids long. CDR3 bases: TGTGCCAGCAGCTTTGGAGGGGGAGTTGAGTACAATGAGCAGTTCTTC. This codes for CASSFGGGVEYNEQFF.

As regards this clone: Relative to the germline gene, one junction end is altered; a read error may explain this. The same CDR3 also results from other DNA sequences found in this sample. The chain joins TRBV27 to TRBJ2-1; TRBD1 is a possible D gene (5 bases). Germline values: CDR1 MNHEY, CDR2 SMNVEV (reference sequence). The CDR3 covers 13 residues. The CDR3 sequence: CASSLSGFNEQFF. The CDR3 DNA is TGTGCCAGCAGTCTATCAGGGTTTAATGAGCAGTTCTTC.